The 10 T cell receptor beta chains in this list originate from one sample, sequenced in a study of identifying expanded T cells in peripheral blood. Profiled with immunoSEQ multiplex PCR; TCRdb holds only in-frame clones, not every one. The sample carries tens of thousands of clones, about nine tenths recorded once. The sample comprised blood. Receptors originate from a person aged 18-70 years in good health.

The chain carries TRBV5-6 and TRBJ2-7; TRBD2 matches 10 bases. There are 16 residues in the CDR3. Germline trimming cut 1 base from V and 3 bases from J; bases unmatched to any gene: 7. CDR1 and CDR2 (germline): SGHDT, YYEEEE. CDR3 loop: CASSLTLAGDVYEQYF. The CDR3, as DNA: TGTGCCAGCAGCTTGACCCTAGCGGGGGACGTCTACGAGCAGTACTTC.

V usage is TRBV5-1 and J usage is TRBJ1-4; no clear D. V was trimmed by 0 bases and J by 5 bases, leaving 11 bases between them. The CDR3 is 15 amino acids. CDR1 SGHRS and CDR2 YFSETQ come from the germline V gene. The CDR3 bases are TGCGCCAGCAGCTTGGGTGCCTCTGGGAATGAAAAACTGTTTTTT. This codes for CASSLGASGNEKLFF.

V gene TRBV18 combines with J gene TRBJ2-4, with 8 bases lining up with TRBD1. The length of the CDR3 is 16 residues. J lost 1 base, V lost 2 bases, and 4 bases had no gene match. CDR1 is KGHSH and CDR2 is LQKENI in the germline V gene. The CDR3 region has the DNA TGTGCCAGCTCACCAAAGGACAGGGAGGCCAAAAACATTCAGTACTTC. The encoded protein is CASSPKDREAKNIQYF.

The V and J genes are TRBV7-2 and TRBJ2-2, with D tentatively TRBD2 (6 bases). Germline V gene data show CDR1 as SGHTA and CDR2 as FQGNSA. The CDR3 has 17 amino acids. Trimming pared 2 bases from V and 1 base from J, leaving 14 bases between. The CDR3, as DNA: TGTGCCAGCAGCTTAAGGTCCGGGGGAAGGAACACCGGGGAGCTGTTTTTT. Amino acid sequence: CASSLRSGGRNTGELFF. The full variable domain, in which reference TRBV7-2 and TRBJ2-2 provide the parts outside the CDR3, is GAGVSQSPSNKVTEKGKDVELRCDPISGHTALYWYRQSLGQGLEFLIYFQGNSAPDKSGLPSDRFSAERTGGSVSTLTIQRTQQEDSAVYLCASSLRSGGRNTGELFFGEGSRLTVL.

The J gene is TRBJ2-3, the V gene TRBV28; 7 bases are a match to TRBD1. After removal of 6 bases from V and 2 bases from J, the junction contained 5 bases not matched to a gene. Per the germline V gene, CDR1 is MDHEN and CDR2 is SYDVKM. The CDR3 consists of 14 residues. CDR3 in DNA: TGTGCCAGCAGCCCGACAGGGTTCACAGATACGCAGTATTTT. This encodes CASSPTGFTDTQYF.

This clone was detected only once. The chain couples TRBV27 to TRBJ2-3, with 7 positions matching TRBD1. The J segment lost 4 bases and the V segment lost 8 bases, leaving 6 bases of the junction unmatched. Germline CDR1 reads MNHEY; CDR2 reads SMNVEV (reference sequence). The CDR3 spans 13 residues. In DNA, the CDR3 is TGTGCCAGCCTTCGACAGGGCTCAGATACGCAGTATTTT. Its protein product is CASLRQGSDTQYF.

The chain uses TRBV7-2 and TRBJ2-4; tentative D call: TRBD1 (6 bases). The CDR3 loop spans 15 amino acids. CDR1 is SGHTA and CDR2 is FQGNSA in the germline V gene. The V and J ends lost 1 base and 8 bases respectively, with 15 bases between them. DNA for the CDR3: TGTGCCAGCAGCTTAGATGGCAGGGGAGTCGACATTCAGTACTTC. Encoded protein: CASSLDGRGVDIQYF.

This rearrangement joins TRBV5-4 to TRBJ2-5, with D possibly being TRBD1 (5 bases). Germline assignment: CDR1 SGHNT and CDR2 YYREEE (reference sequence). V lost 5 bases and J lost 5, with 7 bases in between. This CDR3 comprises 11 residues. The chain's CDR3 is CASSKGETQYF. CDR3 nucleotide sequence: TGTGCCAGCAGTAAGGGGGAGACCCAGTACTTC.

V gene TRBV28 combines with J gene TRBJ1-2; no clear D gene. From germline, CDR1 is MDHEN and CDR2 SYDVKM. This CDR3 spans 19 amino acids. V was cut by 1 base and J by 7 bases, with 28 bases left in between. The CDR3 is CASSLYRAEAGTNLAGYTF. The CDR3 region has the DNA TGTGCCAGCAGTTTATATCGGGCGGAGGCGGGAACGAATCTGGCTGGCTACACCTTC.

CDR3 coding DNA: TGCGCCAGCAGCCAAGAAGAGGGCGGCGGGGGCGATGAAGCTTTCTTT. This encodes CASSQEEGGGGDEAFF. This rearrangement joins TRBV4-3 to TRBJ1-1, with D maybe TRBD1 (6 bases). Germline CDR1 reads LGHNA; CDR2 reads YSLEER. V gave up 0 bases and J gave up 7 bases, with 18 bases separating them. This CDR3 is 16 amino acids long.